This entry describes one T cell receptor (beta chain). The antigen is unknown. Regarding time point: baseline, week 1 (first vaccination visit). Treatment: pre-vaccination baseline after standard-of-care therapy. Each of the donors came in with new WHO grade 3 or 4 astrocytomas that were IDH1-mutant and ATRX-lost. The assay was immunoSEQ multiplex PCR, and TCRdb's table has in-frame clones only and misses some. The table lists about 98,000 clones, 80% to 90% of them singletons. This sample was taken from a study of a mutant IDH1 vaccine in newly diagnosed glioma. As for the study in general: Treated patients, 62.5% male and roughly 40% female, averaged about 40 years of age. Patients had received radiotherapy, temozolomide, or both previously, most receiving both.

Trimming took off 5 bases at V and 3 bases at J, with 10 bases between the two ends. The length of the CDR3 is 12 residues. Germline CDR1 reads SQVTM; CDR2 reads ANQGSEA. Points from the study as a whole: Changes in the top peripheral T cell clonotypes seemingly had no bearing on pseudoprogression.

The rearrangement links TRBV29-1 to TRBJ1-2; no clear D. This TCR derives from a woman aged 45-65 years with glioma. The source material was PBMCs, sampled from a glioma patient treated with radiotherapy, temozolomide or both. CDR3 region: CSVWTADYGYTF. CDR3 coding DNA: TGCAGCGTTTGGACTGCCGACTATGGCTACACCTTC.